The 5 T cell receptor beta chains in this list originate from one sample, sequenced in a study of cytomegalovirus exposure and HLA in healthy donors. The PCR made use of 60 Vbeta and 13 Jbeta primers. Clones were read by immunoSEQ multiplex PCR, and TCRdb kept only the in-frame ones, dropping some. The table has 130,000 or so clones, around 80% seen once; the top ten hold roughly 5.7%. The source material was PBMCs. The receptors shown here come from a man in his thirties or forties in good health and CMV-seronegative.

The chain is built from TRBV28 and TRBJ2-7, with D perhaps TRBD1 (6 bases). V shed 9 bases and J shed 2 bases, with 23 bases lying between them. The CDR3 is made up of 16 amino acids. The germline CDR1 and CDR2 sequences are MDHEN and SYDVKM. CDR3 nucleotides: TGTGCCAGGGGGGCAGCCTACCACCAGCGCCCCTACGAGCAGTACTTC. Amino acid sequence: CARGAAYHQRPYEQYF.

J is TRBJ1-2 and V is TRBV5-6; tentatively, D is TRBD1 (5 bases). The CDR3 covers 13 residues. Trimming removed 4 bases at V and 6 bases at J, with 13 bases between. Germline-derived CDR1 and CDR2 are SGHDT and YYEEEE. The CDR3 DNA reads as TGTGCCAGCAGCCCGGGACTCCGGAATGGCTACACCTTC. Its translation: CASSPGLRNGYTF.

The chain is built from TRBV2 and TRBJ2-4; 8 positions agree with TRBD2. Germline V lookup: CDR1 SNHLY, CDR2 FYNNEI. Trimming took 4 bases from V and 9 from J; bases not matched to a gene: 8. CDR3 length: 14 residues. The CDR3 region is CASSALRGEGIQYF. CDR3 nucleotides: TGTGCCAGCAGTGCGTTGCGGGGGGAGGGCATTCAGTACTTC.

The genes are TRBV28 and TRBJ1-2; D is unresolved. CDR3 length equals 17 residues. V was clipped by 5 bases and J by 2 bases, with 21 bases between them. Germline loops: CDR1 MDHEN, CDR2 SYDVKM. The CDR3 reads CASSLNLFNSRNYGYTF. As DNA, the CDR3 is TGTGCCAGCAGTCTCAATCTTTTTAATTCGCGCAACTATGGCTACACCTTC.

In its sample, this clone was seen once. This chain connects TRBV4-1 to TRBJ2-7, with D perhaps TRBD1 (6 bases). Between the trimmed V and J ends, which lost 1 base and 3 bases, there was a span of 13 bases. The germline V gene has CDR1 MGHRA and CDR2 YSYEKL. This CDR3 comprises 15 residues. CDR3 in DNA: TGCGCCAGCAGCCAAGTCTACGGGACAAACTACGAGCAGTACTTC. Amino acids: CASSQVYGTNYEQYF.